These 6 T cell receptor beta chains were all obtained from the same sample, sequenced in a study of T cell responses to AZD1222 COVID-19 vaccine. Assay used: immunoSEQ multiplex PCR; TCRdb lists only in-frame clones, some missing. The sample consists of more than 150,000 clones, approximately 90% of them appearing once. Here the sequenced sample was peripheral blood, taken on day 0 of AZD1222 vaccination. The source is an adult in good health.

The rearrangement joins TRBV28 to TRBJ1-3; a possible D gene is TRBD1 (6 bases). The CDR3 is made up of 15 amino acids. Trimming stripped 6 bases from V and 0 bases from J, with 12 bases between. Germline CDR1 and CDR2: MDHEN and SYDVKM. CDR3 coding DNA: TGTGCCAGCAGCGGAGGACAGACCTCTGGAAACACCATATATTTT. It yields the protein CASSGGQTSGNTIYF.

This clone was seen a single time. The chain has TRBV9 and TRBJ1-3; D is perhaps TRBD1 (5 bases). The CDR3 contains 17 residues. Germline V CDR1 and CDR2: SGDLS, YYNGEE. Trimming removed 0 bases at V and 0 bases at J, with 13 bases between. CDR3 sequence: CASSVAPQGNSGNTIYF. The CDR3 coding sequence is TGTGCCAGCAGCGTAGCTCCCCAGGGTAACTCTGGAAACACCATATATTTT.

V usage is TRBV10-3 and J usage is TRBJ2-7, with 8 bases identical to TRBD1. CDR1 and CDR2 (germline): ENHRY, SYGVKD. The trim removed 7 bases at V and 3 bases at J, leaving 5 bases unmatched. The CDR3 consists of 13 residues. The CDR3 region has the DNA TGTGCCATCACCTCGACAGGGGACTACGAGCAGTACTTC. This encodes CAITSTGDYEQYF.

The chain joins TRBV28 to TRBJ1-1; 7 bases match TRBD1. Germline V gene lookup returns CDR1 MDHEN and CDR2 SYDVKM. This CDR3 region has 16 residues. The junction had 17 bases not matched to a gene; V was cut back by 6 bases and J by 7 bases. CDR3 bases: TGTGCCAGCAGACCCGGGGTGACAGGGAGGAAAGATGAAGCTTTCTTT. Its protein is CASRPGVTGRKDEAFF. The full variable domain, its missing parts supplied by reference TRBV28 and TRBJ1-1, is DVKVTQSSRYLVKRTGEKVFLECVQDMDHENMFWYRQDPGLGLRLIYFSYDVKMKEKGDIPEGYSVSREKKERFSLILESASTNQTSMYLCASRPGVTGRKDEAFFGQGTRLTVV.

J is TRBJ1-3 and V is TRBV5-6, with D unclear. The V gene's germline CDR1 is SGHDT and CDR2 YYEEEE. V was trimmed by 0 bases and J by 4 bases, leaving 14 bases between them. The CDR3 length is 16 residues. The CDR3, as DNA: TGTGCCAGCAGCTTGGGACCGGTGGTTCAAGGAAACACCATATATTTT. It encodes CASSLGPVVQGNTIYF.

The rearrangement links TRBV18 to TRBJ2-3; D ambiguous. Germline lookup yields CDR1 KGHSH and CDR2 LQKENI. V gave up 6 bases and J gave up 3 bases, with 13 bases separating them. The CDR3 is 14 residues long. The CDR3 sequence is CASSLSSQTDTQYF. As DNA, the CDR3 is TGTGCCAGCTCCCTTTCGTCCCAAACAGATACGCAGTATTTT. The full variable domain, with the rest looked up from reference TRBV18 and TRBJ2-3, is NAGVMQNPRHLVRRRGQEARLRCSPMKGHSHVYWYRQLPEEGLKFMVYLQKENIIDESGMPKERFSAEFPKEGPSILRIQQVVRGDSAAYFCASSLSSQTDTQYFGPGTRLTVL.